This TCR beta chain stems from a study of blood T cell repertoires in COVID-19 (dated by TCRdb to the early 2020s). Broadly, across the study: The collaborator samples originated in the United States, Italy and Spain and spanned the acute and convalescent phases of COVID-19. The material from the prospective study consisted of cDNA or gDNA derived from T cells, B-cell-depleted T cells, or PBMCs. Deeply sampled blood TCRbeta repertoires from subjects exposed to, actively infected with, or recovered from COVID-19 were included in the dataset. The repertoires were released in a freely available public database intended as a resource for research on the immune response to SARS-CoV-2. Samples came from the ongoing ImmuneRACE study (first 160 participants) plus 1,254 subjects from 6 global collaborators. The sample metadata nearly always contained a de-identified subject ID, COVID-19 status, age in years and sex. Where available, HLA class I and class II types were taken from metadata supplied by the sample provider and were not determined by assay-based typing.

TCRbeta CDR3 regions were amplified from genomic DNA by means of the immunoSEQ Assay, a bias-controlled multiplex PCR. Under the source paper's analysis protocol: Nucleated cell counts per sample were estimated from amplification of reference gene primers within the assay. Sequence reads were collapsed and filtered to measure the absolute abundance of every unique TCRbeta CDR3 rearrangement. For each sample, productive Simpson clonality was calculated by taking the square root of Simpson's diversity index across productive rearrangements. Imported from immuneACCESS, the table was reduced by TCRdb to in-frame sequences with V and J called. These copies leave out some clones; in studies compared against another copy, an unresolved V gene accounts for under half, and the cause of the remainder is not known. That table is the source of V, J and clone size, and D and trimming were worked out from the DNA. This sample is represented by 200,000 to 300,000 clones; around four fifths of them were singletons. Together, the top ten hold 5.5% to 8% of the sample.

The full study reports these points: The amount of clinical and demographic metadata varied by source and participant and was provided uncurated.

Regarding this clone: Its antigen is currently not known. There are no base qualities to consult, and no much larger clone falls within one base.

The collaborating institutions used their own protocols to collect whole blood in K2EDTA tubes. For TCRbeta analysis, collaborator samples were shipped as frozen whole blood, as isolated PBMCs, or as DNA extracted from either sample type. The sample was peripheral blood. This TCR was recovered from a woman in her sixties with active or convalescent COVID-19.

The CDR3 is CASSEGPDRFYGYTF. At the DNA level, the sequence is TGTGCCAGCAGTGAAGGACCGGACAGGTTTTATGGCTACACCTTC. The sequence joins TRBV6-1 to TRBJ1-2; 7 bases in the middle match TRBD1. Clipping removes 1 base from V and 5 bases from J, with 7 as the unmatched junction base count. The CDR3 runs 15 residues from the cysteine to the phenylalanine. Left in the record is the CDR3 DNA by itself, 45 bases read in frame from the first base. As encoded in the germline V gene, CDR1 is MNHNS while CDR2 is SASEGT.